This T cell receptor beta chain was documented in a study of blood T cell repertoires in COVID-19. About the study: Acute-phase and convalescent COVID-19 samples originated in the United States, Italy and Spain.

The CDR3 is 16 amino acids. J gave up 0 bases and V 0 bases, and 2 bases lay outside the gene matches. In germline, CDR1 is MRHNA, CDR2 SNTAGT. The method was immunoSEQ multiplex PCR; TCRdb's version includes in-frame clones alone and lacks a portion of them. The data hold 150,000 to 180,000 clones, with about 80% observed a single time. This chain connects TRBV6-4 to TRBJ2-1; 7 bases line up with TRBD2. Sequenced: peripheral blood. This sequence originates from a woman aged 55-70 years with COVID-19, enrolled during active disease. The CDR3 region is CASSDSGGSSYNEQFF. CDR3 nucleotides: TGTGCCAGCAGTGACTCGGGCGGGAGCTCCTACAATGAGCAGTTCTTC.